This section outlines one T cell receptor (beta chain) sequence together with its context. The antigen remains undetermined. Germline and junction disagree at one end, which may indicate a read error. Cases classed as stable hyperthyroidism had no ophthalmopathy within 18 months of follow-up. Clinical symptoms, serum thyroxine, TRAb, thyroid ultrasound and orbital computed tomography determined diagnosis. What supplied the PBMCs was 10 ml of fresh peripheral blood. The CDR3 spans 13 residues. The V gene's germline CDR1 is LNHDA and CDR2 SQIVND (reference sequence). From RNA, the CDR3 regions of TCR beta chains were amplified and sequenced. Amplification began with first-round RT-PCR using HTBI primers, then second-round multiplex PCR was performed. Each CDR3 protein gets one entry after TCRdb re-called the multiplex PCR reads with MiXCR. The data hold about 39,000 distinct CDR3 sequences, with 45% to 55% observed a single time.

The data originate from a study of Graves' ophthalmopathy and Graves' hyperthyroidism. Study outcomes and limitations: The model forecast ophthalmopathy progression, reaching roughly 71% sensitivity and less than 75% specificity.

Sequences were obtained from peripheral blood. The receptor's source is an adult woman with stable Graves' hyperthyroidism. The rearrangement joins TRBV19 to TRBJ1-2; possibly TRBD1 for D (6 bases). This chain's CDR3 is CASNEGGMGGCAF. Written as DNA, the CDR3 is TGTGCCAGTAACGAGGGGGGAATGGGAGGCTGCGCCTTC.